Listed here are 18 T cell receptor beta chains from one sample, sequenced in a study of neurological immune-mediated disorders. TCRdb processed the 5' RACE reads anew with MiXCR; each CDR3 protein has one entry. The top ten clones hold 1.8% of a sample with 50,000 or so distinct CDR3 sequences, over 10% of them seen once. The sequenced sample was PBMCs. The receptors originated from a man aged 60-69 years in good health.

This clonotype has a count of ten or more. The chain recombines TRBV4-3 with TRBJ1-4; D is uncertain. V was shortened by 1 base and J by 4 bases, with 4 bases between the two germline ends. Per the germline V gene, CDR1 is LGHNA and CDR2 is YSLEER. This CDR3 has 13 residues. CDR3 sequence: CASSQVVNEKLFF. The CDR3 DNA is TGCGCCAGCAGCCAAGTCGTTAATGAAAAACTGTTTTTT.

Many counts were recorded for this clonotype. V and J are TRBV20-1 and TRBJ2-7; TRBD1 agrees at 9 bases. The V and J ends lost 1 base and 0 bases, in that order; junction bases with no gene match: 10. This CDR3 has 17 residues. Germline V gene sequence: CDR1 DFQATT, CDR2 SNEGSKA (reference sequence). The CDR3 bases are TGCAGTGCTAGAGGGGACAGGGTCTCTGGGGCCTCCTACGAGCAGTACTTC. Protein sequence: CSARGDRVSGASYEQYF.

A word on this clonotype: One end of the junction does not line up with germline, which may come from a read error. The gene calls are TRBV7-3 and TRBJ2-7; D perhaps matches TRBD2 (6 bases). This CDR3 is built from 13 residues. Germline V gene data show CDR1 as SGHTA and CDR2 as FQGTGA. The CDR3 sequence: CATSLWEVNEQYF. Here the CDR3 DNA reads TGTGCCACCAGCCTGTGGGAGGTCAACGAGCAGTACTTC.

This clonotype has more than one count but fewer than ten. The genes are TRBV30 and TRBJ2-4, with TRBD2 identical over 7 bases. The CDR3 is made up of 13 amino acids. Trimming took 5 bases from V and 0 from J; bases not matched to a gene: 1. Germline V gene sequence: CDR1 GTSNPN, CDR2 SVGIG (reference sequence). The CDR3 nucleotides read TGTGCCTGGGGGGGGGTAGCCAAAAACATTCAGTACTTC. It codes for CAWGGVAKNIQYF.

This clonotype appeared many times. The rearrangement uses TRBV20-1 and TRBJ2-5, with D perhaps being TRBD1 or TRBD2 (6 bases each). The CDR3 has 13 amino acids. With 6 bases removed from V and 5 bases from J, the gap between germline ends came to 16 bases. Germline V gene lookup returns CDR1 DFQATT and CDR2 SNEGSKA (reference sequence). The CDR3, as DNA: TGCAGTGCCCTAGTCGGGGGCCGGGAGACCCAGTACTTC. This gives the protein CSALVGGRETQYF.

This clonotype was observed many times. The chain uses TRBV20-1 and TRBJ1-1; weak D call: TRBD1 (6 bases). This CDR3 is built from 15 residues. Germline CDR1 and CDR2: DFQATT and SNEGSKA (reference sequence). With 2 bases removed from V and 0 bases from J, the gap between germline ends came to 13 bases. The chain's CDR3 is CSARWGGPMNTEAFF. The CDR3 DNA reads TGCAGTGCTAGATGGGGGGGCCCGATGAACACTGAAGCTTTCTTT.

This clonotype was seen ten or more times. The rearrangement links TRBV5-6 to TRBJ2-3; 10 bases map to TRBD1. The germline gives CDR1 SGHDT, CDR2 YYEEEE. After removal of 4 bases from V and 2 bases from J, the junction contained 13 bases not matched to a gene. This CDR3 region has 18 residues. This CDR3 is CASSARFRQGADTDTQYF. CDR3 DNA sequence: TGTGCCAGCAGCGCCAGATTCCGACAGGGGGCGGACACAGATACGCAGTATTTT.

This clonotype was detected many times. The CDR3 bases are TGCAGTGCCCCCCAGGGGACTAACTATGGCTACACCTTC. Amino acids: CSAPQGTNYGYTF. The chain combines TRBV20-1 with TRBJ1-2, with D possibly TRBD1 on 6 matching bases. V was shortened by 6 bases and J by 0 bases, with 11 bases between the two germline ends. Germline loops: CDR1 DFQATT, CDR2 SNEGSKA (reference sequence). The CDR3 runs to 13 residues.

This clonotype has ten or more counts. This chain joins TRBV3-1 and TRBJ1-2, with D possibly matching TRBD1 (5 bases). The CDR3 loop spans 13 amino acids. Germline V gene sequence: CDR1 LGHDT, CDR2 YNNKEL (reference sequence). Trimming shortened V by 4 bases and J by 3 bases, and 9 bases separated the two germline ends. The CDR3 DNA follows: TGTGCCAGCAGCCCCCGGGGGGACTATGGCTACACCTTC. This translates into CASSPRGDYGYTF.

This clonotype was seen ten or more times. The chain couples TRBV5-5 to TRBJ2-3; D gene uncertain. Trimming took 3 bases from V and 2 from J, leaving 19 bases between them. This CDR3 is built from 17 residues. The V gene's germline CDR1 is SGHKS and CDR2 YYEKEE (reference sequence). The CDR3 nucleotides read TGTGCCAGCAGCTCACATCCGGGCCAAGGAAACACAGATACGCAGTATTTT. This sequence encodes CASSSHPGQGNTDTQYF.

This clonotype was picked up many times. The chain joins TRBV7-2 to TRBJ2-2; 7 bases match TRBD1. V was pared by 4 bases and J by 0 bases, with 5 bases of the junction left unmatched. The CDR3 length is 16 residues. The germline V gene encodes CDR1 SGHTA and CDR2 FQGNSA. CDR3 sequence (DNA): TGTGCCAGCAGCTCAAGGACAGGAGCGAACACCGGGGAGCTGTTTTTT. Amino acid sequence: CASSSRTGANTGELFF.

V is TRBV19 and J is TRBJ2-2; unclear D gene. This CDR3 comprises 14 residues. The germline V and J ends were trimmed by 4 bases and 5 bases, with 11 bases remaining between them. The germline CDR1 and CDR2 sequences are LNHDA and SQIVND (reference sequence). DNA of the CDR3: TGTGCCAGTAGTAGACTGTCTAGGACCGGGGAGCTGTTTTTT. Amino acid sequence: CASSRLSRTGELFF.

There are many counts of this clonotype. The chain recombines TRBV5-1 with TRBJ2-7; D is possibly TRBD1 (6 bases). V lost 1 base and J lost 2, with 16 bases in between. Germline CDR1 SGHRS, CDR2 YFSETQ. The CDR3 is 16 amino acids. CDR3 region: CASSLYQSRGTYEQYF. CDR3 DNA sequence: TGCGCCAGCAGCTTGTATCAGTCCAGGGGTACCTACGAGCAGTACTTC.

At least ten counts were recorded for this clonotype. This chain uses TRBV7-9 with TRBJ2-7, with 8 bases matching TRBD2. Germline CDR1 reads SEHNR; CDR2 reads FQNEAQ (reference sequence). The CDR3 spans 16 residues. Trimming at V came to 7 bases and at J to 2 bases, leaving 13 bases not matched to a gene. In DNA form, the CDR3 reads TGTGCCAGCACCACCTCCCCCGGGGGGGGTCCCTACGAGCAGTACTTC. It specifies CASTTSPGGGPYEQYF. The full variable domain, in which reference TRBV7-9 and TRBJ2-7 provide the parts outside the CDR3, is DTGVSQNPRHKITKRGQNVTFRCDPISEHNRLYWYRQTLGQGPEFLTYFQNEAQLEKSRLLSDRFSAERPKGSFSTLEIQRTEQGDSAMYLCASTTSPGGGPYEQYFGPGTRLTVT.

This clonotype was seen repeatedly, ten times or more. The DNA for the CDR3 is TGCAGTGCACCCGCTGGTAGGACAGGGAGGACAGATACGCAGTATTTT. It translates to CSAPAGRTGRTDTQYF. The chain links TRBV20-1 to TRBJ2-3; TRBD1 aligns across 8 bases. Germline CDR1 and CDR2: DFQATT and SNEGSKA (reference sequence). The V gene end was trimmed by 6 bases and the J gene end by 3 bases; junction bases not matched to a gene: 14. This CDR3 comprises 16 residues.

This clonotype showed up many times. The CDR3 sequence: CASSLRGGLQPQHF. The CDR3 DNA sequence: TGTGCCAGCAGCTTGAGAGGGGGGCTTCAGCCCCAGCATTTT. The rearrangement links TRBV5-6 to TRBJ1-5; a possible D gene is TRBD1 (6 bases). The CDR3 is made up of 14 amino acids. Trimming took 1 base from V and 6 from J, leaving 11 bases between them. From germline, CDR1 is SGHDT and CDR2 YYEEEE.

This clonotype was found many times. The V gene is TRBV20-1, the J gene TRBJ1-5; 7 bases align to TRBD1. This CDR3 is built from 15 residues. V trimming: 2 bases; J trimming: 2 bases; junction bases outside the gene matches: 6. The germline V gene encodes CDR1 DFQATT and CDR2 SNEGSKA (reference sequence). CDR3 amino acids: CSARSTGTRNQPQHF. The CDR3 DNA reads as TGCAGTGCTAGATCGACAGGGACGCGCAATCAGCCCCAGCATTTT.

The V call is TRBV18, the J call TRBJ2-5; D possibly corresponds to TRBD1 (5 bases). This CDR3 is 15 amino acids long. The V gene's germline CDR1 is KGHSH and CDR2 LQKENI. With 3 bases removed from V and 3 bases from J, the gap between germline ends came to 14 bases. The CDR3 protein is CASSPSSPGKETQYF. CDR3 nucleotides: TGTGCCAGCTCACCCAGCAGCCCAGGGAAAGAGACCCAGTACTTC.